Following are 15 T cell receptor beta chains from one sample sequenced in a study of OX40 agonist ivuxolimab in advanced cancers. Here immunoSEQ multiplex PCR was the method, and the copy in TCRdb shows in-frame clones only, minus some. The table has fewer than 90,000 clones, around 90% seen once. The source was CD4+ or CD8+ T cells sorted from blood, collected in a trial of the OX40 agonist ivuxolimab. The source of these receptors is an adult with an advanced solid tumor such as melanoma, head and neck, liver or kidney cancer.

The chain carries TRBV29-1 and TRBJ1-2; D gene uncertain. V was shortened by 6 bases and J by 4 bases, with 12 bases between the two germline ends. CDR1 and CDR2 (germline): SQVTM, ANQGSEA. This CDR3 spans 12 amino acids. The CDR3 bases are TGCAGCGTAGAGGACGTATCCTATGGCTACACCTTC. Protein product: CSVEDVSYGYTF. The whole variable domain, remainder taken from reference TRBV29-1 and TRBJ1-2, is SAVISQKPSRDICQRGTSLTIQCQVDSQVTMMFWYRQQPGQSLTLIATANQGSEATYESGFVIDKFPISRPNLTFSTLTVSNMSPEDSSIYLCSVEDVSYGYTFGSGTRLTVV.

V is TRBV5-1 and J is TRBJ2-3; the match to TRBD1 covers 11 bases. From germline, CDR1 is SGHRS and CDR2 YFSETQ. Trimming cost V 0 bases and J 4 bases; bases outside gene matches: 4. The CDR3 loop spans 16 amino acids. The CDR3 coding sequence is TGCGCCAGCAGCTTGGTGGGACAGGGGGTTGCAGATACGCAGTATTTT. Its translation is CASSLVGQGVADTQYF.

This clone has a single count. The rearrangement joins TRBV11-3 to TRBJ1-1; the D is unclear. The CDR3 sequence is 15 residues long. Trimming shortened V by 4 bases and J by 1 base, and 13 bases separated the two germline ends. CDR1 and CDR2 (germline): SGHNT, YENEEA. This CDR3 is CASSSPPAENTEAFF. The CDR3 coding sequence is TGTGCCAGCAGCTCCCCCCCCGCGGAGAACACTGAAGCTTTCTTT.

A remark on this clone: Other DNA sequences in this sample translate to the same CDR3. The rearrangement links TRBV7-9 to TRBJ1-4; possible D gene TRBD1, 5 bases. Looked up from germline, CDR1 is SEHNR and CDR2 is FQNEAQ (reference sequence). The CDR3 consists of 15 residues. The V end lost 5 bases, the J end lost 0 bases, and 10 bases lay between the germline ends. CDR3 region: CASSPTGATNEKLFF. The CDR3 nucleotides read TGTGCCAGCAGCCCCACAGGAGCAACTAATGAAAAACTGTTTTTT.

V is TRBV6-5 and J is TRBJ2-7; D may be TRBD1 (6 bases). CDR1 MNHEY and CDR2 SVGAGI come from the germline V gene. The CDR3 contains 14 residues. Trimming shortened V by 6 bases and J by 6 bases, and 18 bases separated the two germline ends. DNA for the CDR3: TGTGCCAGCAGAGATGGGGGCAGCAGTGGCGAGCAGTACGTC. It translates to CASRDGGSSGEQYV.

J is TRBJ2-4 and V is TRBV18, with D maybe TRBD2 (7 bases). V was shortened by 0 bases and J by 6 bases, with 15 bases between the two germline ends. Germline CDR1 and CDR2: KGHSH and LQKENI. The CDR3 covers 16 residues. CDR3 in DNA: TGTGCCAGCTCACCACCGGGGAGGGGGTGGGGAAACATTCAGTACTTC. The encoded protein is CASSPPGRGWGNIQYF.

V and J are TRBV29-1 and TRBJ2-3; D is perhaps TRBD2 (5 bases). The V gene's germline CDR1 is SQVTM and CDR2 ANQGSEA. The CDR3 has 14 residues. Trimming removed 4 bases from V and 3 bases from J, with 14 bases in between. CDR3 protein: CSVGLGSDTDTQYF. Written as DNA, the CDR3 is TGCAGCGTTGGGCTAGGGAGTGATACAGATACGCAGTATTTT.

The chain carries TRBV9 and TRBJ2-1; 8 bases map to TRBD2. Germline values: CDR1 SGDLS, CDR2 YYNGEE. This CDR3 spans 18 amino acids. The V gene end was trimmed by 0 bases and the J gene end by 6 bases; junction bases not matched to a gene: 14. The CDR3 nucleotides read TGTGCCAGCAGCGTAGAGATTCCGGGACTAGGGGTCCGCAATGAGCAGTTCTTC. Translated, it gives CASSVEIPGLGVRNEQFF.

The chain is built from TRBV7-8 and TRBJ2-5, with TRBD2 as a possible D gene (6 bases). The ends were cut back, 0 bases at V and 5 bases at J, with 10 bases in the middle. From germline, CDR1 is SGHVS and CDR2 FQNEAQ. The CDR3 loop spans 14 amino acids. CDR3 sequence reads: CASSLALGGETQYF. The CDR3 nucleotides are TGTGCCAGCAGCTTAGCGCTCGGGGGTGAGACCCAGTACTTC. Full variable domain (outside the CDR3, taken from reference TRBV7-8 and TRBJ2-5): GAGVSQSPRYKVAKRGQDVALRCDPISGHVSLFWYQQALGQGPEFLTYFQNEAQLDKSGLPSDRFFAERPEGSVSTLKIQRTQQEDSAVYLCASSLALGGETQYFGPGTRLLVL.

The rearrangement joins TRBV30 to TRBJ2-5, with 9 bases lining up with TRBD1. After removal of 0 bases from V and 2 bases from J, the junction contained 7 bases not matched to a gene. This CDR3 contains 16 residues. Per the germline V gene, CDR1 is GTSNPN and CDR2 is SVGIG (reference sequence). The CDR3 loop reads CAWSVGTGPFQETQYF. CDR3 in DNA: TGTGCCTGGAGTGTAGGGACAGGGCCCTTTCAAGAGACCCAGTACTTC.

This clone was seen only once. This chain joins TRBV18 and TRBJ2-2; D unclear. Germline V lookup: CDR1 KGHSH, CDR2 LQKENI. This CDR3 contains 15 residues. Trimming stripped 5 bases from V and 1 base from J, with 11 bases between. The CDR3 sequence: CASSLSPQNTGELFF. In nucleotides, the CDR3 is TGTGCCAGCTCATTATCCCCACAGAACACCGGGGAGCTGTTTTTT.

The chain carries TRBV19 and TRBJ1-5, with D tentatively TRBD1 (5 bases). Trimming stripped 7 bases from V and 3 bases from J, with 13 bases between. The CDR3 length is 14 residues. In germline, CDR1 is LNHDA, CDR2 SQIVND (reference sequence). The CDR3 is CASNAQGNNQPQHF. The CDR3 nucleotides read TGTGCCAGTAATGCTCAGGGAAACAATCAGCCCCAGCATTTT.

The chain couples TRBV29-1 to TRBJ1-4; 7 positions match TRBD1. This CDR3 has 14 amino acids. V was pared by 5 bases and J by 5 bases, with 8 bases of the junction left unmatched. The germline gives CDR1 SQVTM, CDR2 ANQGSEA. CDR3 protein: CSVSEGALNEKLFF. The CDR3 nucleotides are TGCAGCGTTTCCGAGGGGGCTCTAAATGAAAAACTGTTTTTT.

The rearrangement links TRBV18 to TRBJ1-6; D call uncertain. V lost 3 bases to trimming and J lost 9 bases, with 12 bases between them. This CDR3 comprises 14 residues. Germline CDR1 reads KGHSH; CDR2 reads LQKENI. CDR3 residues: CASSPERKSSPLHF. The CDR3 DNA reads TGTGCCAGCTCACCCGAGCGGAAATCTTCACCCCTCCACTTT.

This chain uses TRBV7-2 with TRBJ2-3; D is perhaps TRBD1 or TRBD2 (5 bases each). The germline V and J ends were trimmed by 4 bases and 6 bases, with 14 bases remaining between them. The CDR3 runs 14 residues. Per germline, CDR1 SGHTA and CDR2 FQGNSA. CDR3: CASSSGRYQDTQYF. The CDR3 coding sequence is TGTGCCAGCAGCTCGGGGCGTTACCAGGATACGCAGTATTTT.